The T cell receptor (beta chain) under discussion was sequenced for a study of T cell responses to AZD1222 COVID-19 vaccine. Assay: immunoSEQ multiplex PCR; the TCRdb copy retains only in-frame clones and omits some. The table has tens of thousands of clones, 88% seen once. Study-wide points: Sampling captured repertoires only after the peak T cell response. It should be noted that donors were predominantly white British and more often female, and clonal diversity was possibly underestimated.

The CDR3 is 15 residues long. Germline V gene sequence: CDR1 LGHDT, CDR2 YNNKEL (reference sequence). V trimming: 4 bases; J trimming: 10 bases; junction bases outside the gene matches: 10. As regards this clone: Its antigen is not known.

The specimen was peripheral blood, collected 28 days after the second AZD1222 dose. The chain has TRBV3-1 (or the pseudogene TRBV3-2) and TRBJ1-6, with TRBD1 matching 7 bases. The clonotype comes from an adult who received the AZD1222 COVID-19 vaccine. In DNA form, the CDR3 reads TGTGCCAGCAGCCCGCGACAGGGTTATCGCTCACCCCTCCACTTT. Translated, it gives CASSPRQGYRSPLHF.